This entry lists 21 T cell receptor beta chains sequenced from one sample in a study of T cell repertoires in ileal Crohn's disease. Measured with immunoSEQ multiplex PCR; TCRdb has only the in-frame clones, and not every one. In the table there are thousands of clones, about 90% of which are singletons. The sample comprised ileal tissue. Every receptor here comes from an adult with Crohn's disease.

The gene calls are TRBV28 and TRBJ1-5; 7 bases agree with TRBD1. Germline values: CDR1 MDHEN, CDR2 SYDVKM. V dropped 2 bases and J dropped 6; count of bases not matched to a gene: 10. CDR3 length: 16 amino acids. The chain's CDR3 is CASSLRQGVISQPQHF. CDR3 sequence (DNA): TGTGCCAGCAGTTTAAGGCAGGGGGTAATTAGTCAGCCCCAGCATTTT.

The chain couples TRBV6-4 to TRBJ2-3; 14 bases are a match to TRBD2. The CDR3 sequence is 16 residues long. V lost 0 bases and J lost 4; bases outside the gene matches: 0. In germline, CDR1 is MRHNA, CDR2 SNTAGT. CDR3 nucleotides: TGTGCCAGCAGTGACTCGACTAGCGGGGGGGCAGATACGCAGTATTTT. Its translation is CASSDSTSGGADTQYF.

This sequence joins TRBV18 and TRBJ1-1; unclear D gene. The CDR3 contains 13 residues. Germline-derived CDR1 and CDR2 are KGHSH and LQKENI. V was pared by 2 bases and J by 4 bases, with 8 bases between. CDR3 sequence reads: CASSPEVGTEAFF. CDR3 sequence (DNA): TGTGCCAGCTCACCAGAGGTTGGCACTGAAGCTTTCTTT.

The V call is TRBV19, the J call TRBJ2-5, with TRBD1 matching over 9 bases. The CDR3 contains 16 residues. V lost 1 base and J lost 2; bases outside the gene matches: 5. Germline lookup yields CDR1 LNHDA and CDR2 SQIVND (reference sequence). This chain's CDR3 is CASSIGGQGLQETQYF. DNA of the CDR3: TGTGCCAGTAGTATAGGGGGACAGGGATTACAAGAGACCCAGTACTTC.

V and J are TRBV7-2 and TRBJ2-3; 9 nucleotides match TRBD1. Looked up from germline, CDR1 is SGHTA and CDR2 is FQGNSA. Trimming removed 1 base from V and 6 bases from J; junction bases left unmatched: 8. CDR3 length: 16 amino acids. The CDR3 coding sequence is TGTGCCAGCAGCTTAGAAGGGACAGGGCCTCGGGATACGCAGTATTTT. Its translation is CASSLEGTGPRDTQYF.

This clone is termed large. This sequence joins TRBV7-9 and TRBJ1-3; D is possibly TRBD1 (5 bases). Germline V CDR1 and CDR2: SEHNR, FQNEAQ (reference sequence). CDR3 length: 14 residues. The CDR3 DNA sequence: TGTGGCAACAGCAGGGACTCTACCGGGAACACCATATATTTT. Its translation is CGNSRDSTGNTIYF.

The rearrangement joins TRBV2 to TRBJ2-3; 9 nucleotides agree with TRBD1. Germline CDR1 reads SNHLY; CDR2 reads FYNNEI. V shed 6 bases, J shed 2 bases, and the junction held 6 bases outside the gene matches. The CDR3 extends over 15 amino acids. CDR3 nucleotides: TGTGCCAGCAGCCGACAGGGGGTGCTCACAGATACGCAGTATTTT. Its translation is CASSRQGVLTDTQYF.

The rearrangement joins TRBV30 to TRBJ2-7; tentative D call: TRBD1 (5 bases). Trimming removed 3 bases from V and 2 bases from J, with 5 bases in between. The CDR3 is 11 amino acids. The germline V gene encodes CDR1 GTSNPN and CDR2 SVGIG (reference sequence). CDR3 coding DNA: TGTGCCTGGAGGGACACCTACGAGCAGTACTTC. Amino acids: CAWRDTYEQYF.

Here the CDR3 reads CASSLSQAGTEAFF. In nucleotides, the CDR3 is TGTGCCAGCAGCTTGTCGCAGGCGGGAACTGAAGCTTTCTTT. The J gene is TRBJ1-1, the V gene TRBV7-9; D not certain. The CDR3 has 14 residues. Germline values: CDR1 SEHNR, CDR2 FQNEAQ (reference sequence). The V and J ends lost 3 bases and 5 bases respectively, with 13 bases between them.

The chain combines TRBV19 with TRBJ2-2; perhaps TRBD2 as D (5 bases). V was cut by 1 base and J by 3 bases, with 9 bases left in between. The CDR3 is 15 residues long. Germline-derived CDR1 and CDR2 are LNHDA and SQIVND (reference sequence). CDR3 coding DNA: TGTGCCAGTAGTATAGTTGAGGAGGACACCGGGGAGCTGTTTTTT. Translating gives CASSIVEEDTGELFF.

This chain uses TRBV5-1 with TRBJ2-1; 7 bases fit TRBD1. The CDR3 is made up of 15 amino acids. CDR1 is SGHRS and CDR2 is YFSETQ in the germline V gene. After removal of 7 bases from V and 6 bases from J, the junction contained 13 bases not matched to a gene. CDR3 bases: TGCGCCAGCGACCCGGGACAGACGTGGGGCAATGAGCAGTTCTTC. This sequence encodes CASDPGQTWGNEQFF.

This chain joins TRBV14 and TRBJ1-2; unclear D gene. V was shortened by 0 bases and J by 2 bases, with 7 bases between the two germline ends. This CDR3 has 14 amino acids. CDR1 SGHDN and CDR2 FVKESK come from the germline V gene. CDR3 sequence (DNA): TGTGCCAGCAGCCAAGAACAGCTAAACTATGGCTACACCTTC. This codes for CASSQEQLNYGYTF.

The chain uses TRBV6-6 and TRBJ2-2; D is uncertain. Germline values: CDR1 MNHNY, CDR2 SVGAGI (reference sequence). CDR3 length: 13 residues. V was trimmed by 7 bases and J by 3 bases, leaving 9 bases between them. The CDR3 DNA sequence: TGTGCCAGCACTGAGAGTCACACCGGGGAGCTGTTTTTT. Its protein product is CASTESHTGELFF.

This chain links TRBV6-5 with TRBJ2-7; D not certain. CDR1 is MNHEY, CDR2 SVGAGI, per germline. This CDR3 contains 15 residues. The germline V and J ends were trimmed by 0 bases and 5 bases, with 14 bases remaining between them. DNA for the CDR3: TGTGCCAGCAGTTACTCGAGACTCCCTCGCCACGAGCAGTACTTC. Protein sequence: CASSYSRLPRHEQYF.

The V call is TRBV5-6, the J call TRBJ1-2; D is unresolved. Germline loops: CDR1 SGHDT, CDR2 YYEEEE. Trimming cost V 1 base and J 8 bases, with 12 bases left between them. CDR3 size: 13 residues. The CDR3: CASSLRQVGGYTF. CDR3 nucleotide sequence: TGTGCCAGCAGCTTGAGGCAGGTTGGGGGCTACACCTTC.

The chain combines TRBV5-6 with TRBJ2-7, with TRBD1 matching 7 bases. Trimming took 2 bases from V and 3 from J; bases not matched to a gene: 14. Germline CDR1 reads SGHDT; CDR2 reads YYEEEE. The CDR3 totals 17 residues. CDR3 in DNA: TGTGCCAGCAGCTTTCACCACCGGGACAGCAGGCGCTACGAGCAGTACTTC. It yields the protein CASSFHHRDSRRYEQYF.

The rearrangement uses TRBV7-9 and TRBJ1-5; 7 positions match TRBD1. V lost 4 bases and J lost 5; bases outside the gene matches: 2. This CDR3 has 13 residues. The V gene's germline CDR1 is SEHNR and CDR2 FQNEAQ (reference sequence). CDR3 loop: CASSWDSYQPQHF. The CDR3 nucleotides read TGTGCCAGCAGCTGGGACAGCTATCAGCCCCAGCATTTT.

This clone showed up just a few times. The chain recombines TRBV5-1 with TRBJ1-2; weak D call: TRBD1 (6 bases). V gave up 0 bases and J gave up 8 bases, with 14 bases separating them. The CDR3 extends over 14 amino acids. CDR1 and CDR2 from the germline V gene are SGHRS and YFSETQ. CDR3 loop: CASSLDRVEQGYTF. The CDR3 region has the DNA TGCGCCAGCAGCTTGGACAGGGTGGAACAGGGCTACACCTTC.

This chain links TRBV7-2 with TRBJ2-1, with D perhaps matching TRBD1 (7 bases). Germline V gene lookup returns CDR1 SGHTA and CDR2 FQGNSA. CDR3 length equals 13 residues. V was cut by 5 bases and J by 7 bases, with 12 bases left in between. CDR3 nucleotide sequence: TGTGCCAGCAGCCCAGGGGGGTGGAATGAGCAGTTCTTC. It translates to CASSPGGWNEQFF.

The V call is TRBV4-1, the J call TRBJ1-2, with unresolved D. CDR3 length equals 13 residues. Germline-derived CDR1 and CDR2 are MGHRA and YSYEKL. The germline V and J ends were trimmed by 1 base and 4 bases, with 7 bases remaining between them. CDR3 sequence: CASSQASSYGYTF. DNA of the CDR3: TGCGCCAGCAGCCAAGCTTCCAGCTATGGCTACACCTTC.

This chain connects TRBV6-5 to TRBJ1-1; TRBD1 aligns across 8 bases. This CDR3 has 12 residues. Trimming took 2 bases from V and 11 from J; bases not matched to a gene: 4. Germline V gives CDR1 MNHEY, CDR2 SVGAGI. The CDR3 reads CASSYQTGEAFF. As DNA, the CDR3 is TGTGCCAGCAGTTACCAGACAGGGGAGGCTTTCTTT.